The clone carrying this TCR beta chain occurred many times. As yet, its antigen is unknown. CDR3 length: 17 amino acids. Germline assignment: CDR1 SGHAT and CDR2 FQNNGV. With V trimmed by 5 bases and J by 10 bases, 15 bases remained unmatched. Quantitative molecular-barcoded 5'-RACE generated the TCR beta libraries. Via MiXCR, TCRdb re-called the 5' RACE reads, giving one row per CDR3 protein. The data contain fewer than 130,000 distinct CDR3 sequences, around 24% of them singletons. The source of the sample is a study of CD8 T cells in ankylosing spondylitis. Study results and limitations: In ankylosing spondylitis blood, a motif of seven or eight highly homologous TCR beta variants appeared characteristic. Before this, some motif variants had been reported in reactive arthritis synovial fluid and blood. Disease-linked clones had a CD8+ phenotype and relatively low frequency in peripheral blood.

Sequenced sample: synovial fluid, either unsorted or a sorted T cell fraction (not recorded which). The receptor comes from a male donor with ankylosing spondylitis. This chain uses TRBV11-2 with TRBJ2-1; 12 nucleotides match TRBD2. The CDR3 sequence: CASSPLGPGLAGEEQFF. As DNA, the CDR3 is TGTGCCAGCAGCCCCCTTGGCCCGGGACTAGCGGGCGAAGAGCAGTTCTTC. Supplemented by reference TRBV11-2 and TRBJ2-1, the full variable domain reads EAGVAQSPRYKIIEKRQSVAFWCNPISGHATLYWYQQILGQGPKLLIQFQNNGVVDDSQLPKDRFSAERLKGVDSTLKIQPAKLEDSAVYLCASSPLGPGLAGEEQFFGPGTRLTVL.